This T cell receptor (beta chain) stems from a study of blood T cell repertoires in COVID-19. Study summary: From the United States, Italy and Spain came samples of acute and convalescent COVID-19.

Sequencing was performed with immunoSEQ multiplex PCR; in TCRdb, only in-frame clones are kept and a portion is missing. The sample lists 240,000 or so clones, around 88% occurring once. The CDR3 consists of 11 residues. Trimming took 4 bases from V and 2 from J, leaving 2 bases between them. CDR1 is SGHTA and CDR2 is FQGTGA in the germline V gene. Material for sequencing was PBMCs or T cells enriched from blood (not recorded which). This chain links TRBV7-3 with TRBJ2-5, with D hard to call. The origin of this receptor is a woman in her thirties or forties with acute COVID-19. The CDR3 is CASSSQETQYF. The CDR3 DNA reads TGTGCCAGCAGCTCACAAGAGACCCAGTACTTC.